Here is one T cell receptor beta chain with its context. TCRdb's table, derived via immunoSEQ multiplex PCR, lists solely in-frame clones and lacks some. The sample gives 87,000 or so clones, about 87% of which show up once; around 1.5% is in the top ten. Trimming cost V 5 bases and J 4 bases; bases outside gene matches: 22. CDR3 length: 20 residues. Germline CDR1 and CDR2: LNHNV and YYDKDF (reference sequence). This record comes from a study of OX40 agonist ivuxolimab in advanced cancers. The source was CD4+ or CD8+ T cells sorted from blood, collected in a trial of the OX40 agonist ivuxolimab. The source is an adult with an advanced solid tumor such as melanoma, head and neck, liver or kidney cancer. The chain combines TRBV15 with TRBJ2-5, with 10 bases matching TRBD2. The CDR3 DNA sequence: TGTGCCACCAGCGATCGGGGGGGACTAGCGAGTACCTGGAGGCGAGAGACCCAGTACTTC. This encodes CATSDRGGLASTWRRETQYF.